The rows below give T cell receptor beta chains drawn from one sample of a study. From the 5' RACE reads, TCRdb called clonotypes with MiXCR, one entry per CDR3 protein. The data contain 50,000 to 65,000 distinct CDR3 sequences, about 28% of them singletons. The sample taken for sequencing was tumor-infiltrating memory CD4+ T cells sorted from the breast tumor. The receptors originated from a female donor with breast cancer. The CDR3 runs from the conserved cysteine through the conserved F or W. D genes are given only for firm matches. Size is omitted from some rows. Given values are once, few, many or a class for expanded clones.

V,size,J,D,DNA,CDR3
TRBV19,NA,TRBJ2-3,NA,TGTGCCAGTAGCTCCTCGGGGGCGACAGATACGCAGTATTTT,CASSSSGATDTQYF
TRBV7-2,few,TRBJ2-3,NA,TGTGCCAGCAGCCCGGGGTGGGCGGGGTCTACAGATACGCAGTATTTT,CASSPGWAGSTDTQYF
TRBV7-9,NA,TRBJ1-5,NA,TGTGCCAGCAGCTTGTCGATCGGGGACTTTCAGCCCCAGCATTTT,CASSLSIGDFQPQHF
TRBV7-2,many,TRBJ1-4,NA,TGTGCCAGCAGCTCCCGCGGGTCGGGAGAAAAACTGTTTTTT,CASSSRGSGEKLFF
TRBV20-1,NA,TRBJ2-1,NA,TGCAGTGCTAGAGGGGGCTACACTGAGCAGTTCTTC,CSARGGYTEQFF
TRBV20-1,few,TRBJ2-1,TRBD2,TGCAGTGCTAGAGATCCCCTCCTAGCGGGAGGTAGCAATGAGCAGTTCTTC,CSARDPLLAGGSNEQFF
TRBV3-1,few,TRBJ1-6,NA,TGTGCCAGCGGGGCCGGGCACAGGCCTAATTCACCCCTCCACTTT,CASGAGHRPNSPLHF
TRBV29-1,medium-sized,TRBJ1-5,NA,TGCAGCACCCTTGACAGTAGCAATCAGCCCCAGCATTTT,CSTLDSSNQPQHF
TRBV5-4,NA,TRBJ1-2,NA,TGTGCCAGCAGCCAGATGGGTTACATCTATGGCTACACCTTC,CASSQMGYIYGYTF
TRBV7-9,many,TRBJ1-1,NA,TGTGCCAGCAGCTTAGACGGGGGGCTTGAAGCTTTCTTT,CASSLDGGLEAFF
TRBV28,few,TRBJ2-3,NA,TGTGCCAGCAGTTTGGCGCAGGGGCTCACAGATACGCAGTATTTT,CASSLAQGLTDTQYF
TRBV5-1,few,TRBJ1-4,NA,TGCGCCAGCAGCCCGCAGGGGTACCATGAAAAACTGTTTTTT,CASSPQGYHEKLFF
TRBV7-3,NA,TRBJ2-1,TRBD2,TGTGCCAGCAGCGACCGGACTAGCTCCCACAATGAGCAGTTCTTC,CASSDRTSSHNEQFF
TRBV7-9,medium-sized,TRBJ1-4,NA,TGTGCCAGCAGCCTTCGGGCAGGGTTGGAAAAACTGTTTTTT,CASSLRAGLEKLFF
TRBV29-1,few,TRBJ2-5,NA,TGCAGCGTTGAATGGCCCTCGCAGCCCCAAGAGACCCAGTACTTC,CSVEWPSQPQETQYF
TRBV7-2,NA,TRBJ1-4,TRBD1,TGTGCCAGCAGCTTCCGCTACAGGGGAAGGATAGGTAATGAAAAACTGTTTTTT,CASSFRYRGRIGNEKLFF
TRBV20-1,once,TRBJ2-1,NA,TGCAGTGCTAGAGAGGACTCTGGTAATGAGCAGTTCTTC,CSAREDSGNEQFF
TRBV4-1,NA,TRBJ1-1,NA,TGCGCCAGCAGCCAAGTATCGAACACTGAAGCTTTCTTT,CASSQVSNTEAFF
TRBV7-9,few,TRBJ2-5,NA,TGTGCCAGCAGGGCCATGGGAGGACAAGAGACCCAGTACTTC,CASRAMGGQETQYF
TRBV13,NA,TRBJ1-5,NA,TGTGCCAGCAGCTTTGGGACTATCGGACAGCCCCAGCATTTT,CASSFGTIGQPQHF
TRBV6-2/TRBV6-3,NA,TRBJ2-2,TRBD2,TGTGCCAGCAGACCCGCGGGAGCGGCGAACACCGGGGAGCTGTTTTTT,CASRPAGAANTGELFF
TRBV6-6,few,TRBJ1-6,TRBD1,TGTGCCAGCACCCAACCGGGACAGGGAAAATTGGCTTCACCCCTCCACTTT,CASTQPGQGKLASPLHF
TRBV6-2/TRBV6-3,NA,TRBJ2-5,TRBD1,TGTGCCAGCAGTTACCGCGGGGGACAGGGTCGGGGAGAGACCCAGTACTTC,CASSYRGGQGRGETQYF
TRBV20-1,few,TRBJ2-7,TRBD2,TGCAGTGCTCCAGAGCCAGCGGGGGGCCTGGAGAAGCAGTACTTC,CSAPEPAGGLEKQYF
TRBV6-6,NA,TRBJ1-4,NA,TGTGCCAGCAGTACACCCCTGGGGGCCCCTAATGAAAAACTGTTTTTT,CASSTPLGAPNEKLFF
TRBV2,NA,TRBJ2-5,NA,TGTGCCAGCAGTGAATTGAGCCCCAAAGAGACCCAGTACTTC,CASSELSPKETQYF
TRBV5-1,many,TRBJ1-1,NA,TGCGCCAGCAGCTCCGGCGGTTTTGGGAACACTGAAGCTTTCTTT,CASSSGGFGNTEAFF
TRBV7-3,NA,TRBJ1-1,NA,TGTGCCAGCAGCGAAAGGGGAAGTCGAGCTTTCTTT,CASSERGSRAFF